A single sample gave rise to the 28 T cell receptor beta chains below, sequenced in a study of beta chain features in type 1 diabetes. Expressed TCRB transcripts got sequenced, as all isolated RNA was reverse transcribed. Repertoires were generated with immunoSEQ multiplex PCR, while TCRdb's copy carries only in-frame clones and drops some. The repertoire holds under 200,000 clones, with under 9.5% as singletons. What was sequenced was central memory CD4+ T cells from blood. These receptors originate from a man younger than 35 in good health.

Written as DNA, the CDR3 is TGTGCCAGCAGTTCTCAACAGGGACCGACGAACACTGAAGCTTTCTTT. Encoded protein: CASSSQQGPTNTEAFF. The chain has TRBV9 and TRBJ1-1; D is perhaps TRBD1 (6 bases). V was trimmed by 5 bases and J by 1 base, leaving 18 bases between them. Germline-derived CDR1 and CDR2 are SGDLS and YYNGEE. The CDR3 is made up of 16 amino acids.

The J gene is TRBJ2-7, the V gene TRBV6-6; D is possibly TRBD2 (5 bases). Per germline, CDR1 MNHNY and CDR2 SVGAGI (reference sequence). V lost 8 bases, J lost 3 bases, and 14 bases lay in between. The CDR3 is 13 amino acids. CDR3 region: CASCPYSDYEQYF. The CDR3 nucleotides are TGTGCCAGCTGTCCCTATAGCGACTACGAGCAGTACTTC.

This chain links TRBV30 with TRBJ2-1, with TRBD2 matching 12 bases. Germline CDR1 is GTSNPN and CDR2 is SVGIG (reference sequence). The CDR3 contains 15 residues. The V gene end was trimmed by 3 bases and the J gene end by 5 bases; junction bases not matched to a gene: 5. As DNA, the CDR3 is TGTGCCTGGAGGCCGGGACTAGCGGGTCACAATGAGCAGTTCTTC. Translated, it gives CAWRPGLAGHNEQFF.

The J gene is TRBJ1-2, the V gene TRBV6-6; no reliable D call. V was trimmed by 3 bases and J by 4 bases, leaving 9 bases between them. Looked up from germline, CDR1 is MNHNY and CDR2 is SVGAGI (reference sequence). The CDR3 runs 13 residues. The CDR3 nucleotides are TGTGCCAGCAGTTATGGTCTGGCCTATGGCTACACCTTC. This translates into CASSYGLAYGYTF.

V usage is TRBV5-4 and J usage is TRBJ2-6; maybe TRBD1 (5 bases). From germline, CDR1 is SGHNT and CDR2 YYREEE (reference sequence). V was cut by 4 bases and J by 4 bases, with 15 bases left in between. The CDR3 runs 16 residues. DNA for the CDR3: TGTGCCAGCAGCCAAGGTTCAGGGCAAGGGGCCAACGTCCTGACTTTC. This codes for CASSQGSGQGANVLTF.

This chain links TRBV9 with TRBJ1-4, with D possibly TRBD1 on 5 matching bases. Trimming left V 5 bases short and J 3 bases short, with 11 bases between. The CDR3 is 14 amino acids. Germline CDR1 is SGDLS and CDR2 is YYNGEE. CDR3 sequence reads: CASSTGPSNEKLFF. The CDR3 DNA is TGTGCCAGCAGTACAGGTCCCTCTAATGAAAAACTGTTTTTT.

The chain is built from TRBV10-3 and TRBJ1-2; D may be TRBD1 (5 bases). V gave up 3 bases and J gave up 2 bases, with 10 bases separating them. Germline CDR1 reads ENHRY; CDR2 reads SYGVKD. The CDR3 length is 14 residues. The CDR3 sequence: CAISDLTANYGYTF. The CDR3 coding sequence is TGTGCCATCAGTGACTTGACAGCAAACTATGGCTACACCTTC.

This clone was seen only a few times. The V gene is TRBV28, the J gene TRBJ2-7, with TRBD2 matching over 7 bases. From germline, CDR1 is MDHEN and CDR2 SYDVKM. The CDR3 contains 13 residues. The J segment lost 4 bases and the V segment lost 9 bases, leaving 9 bases of the junction unmatched. The CDR3 nucleotides read TGTGCCAGTTCTAGCGGCAGTAAGTACGAGCAGTACTTC. Translation gives CASSSGSKYEQYF.

A few counts support this clone. The chain couples TRBV28 to TRBJ2-3, with 9 bases aligning to TRBD2. CDR1 is MDHEN, CDR2 SYDVKM, per germline. With 3 bases clipped from V and 6 bases from J, the junction kept 7 bases outside the gene matches. The CDR3 consists of 15 residues. CDR3 nucleotide sequence: TGTGCCAGCAGTTTTCGCGGGAGGGGAAGGGATACGCAGTATTTT. This codes for CASSFRGRGRDTQYF.

This clone was found a few times. The rearrangement links TRBV7-2 to TRBJ2-5, with unresolved D. The V end lost 5 bases, the J end lost 5 bases, and 6 bases lay between the germline ends. CDR1 and CDR2 from the germline V gene are SGHTA and FQGNSA. The CDR3 sequence is 11 residues long. DNA for the CDR3: TGTGCCAGCAGCCCCGGGGAGACCCAGTACTTC. This codes for CASSPGETQYF.

This rearrangement joins TRBV15 to TRBJ1-5; D not certain. Trimming cost V 0 bases and J 7 bases, with 4 bases left between them. Germline-derived CDR1 and CDR2 are LNHNV and YYDKDF (reference sequence). There are 12 residues in the CDR3. The CDR3 here is CATSRDRQPQHF. The CDR3 DNA reads TGTGCCACCAGCAGAGATCGGCAGCCCCAGCATTTT.

V usage is TRBV7-9 and J usage is TRBJ1-1, with D hard to call. CDR3 size: 13 residues. CDR1 SEHNR and CDR2 FQNEAQ come from the germline V gene (reference sequence). V was cut by 5 bases and J by 4 bases, with 11 bases left in between. The CDR3: CASSLRDGTEAFF. In nucleotides, the CDR3 is TGTGCCAGCAGCCTGAGGGATGGCACTGAAGCTTTCTTT. Full variable domain (missing parts from reference TRBV7-9 and TRBJ1-1): DTGVSQNPRHKITKRGQNVTFRCDPISEHNRLYWYRQTLGQGPEFLTYFQNEAQLEKSRLLSDRFSAERPKGSFSTLEIQRTEQGDSAMYLCASSLRDGTEAFFGQGTRLTVV.

At least ten counts were recorded for this clone. The CDR3 bases are TGTGCCAGTAGTCCTAGACAGGGCCTAGCCAAAAACATTCAGTACTTC. This translates into CASSPRQGLAKNIQYF. The rearrangement joins TRBV19 to TRBJ2-4, with 7 bases lining up with TRBD1. Germline V CDR1 and CDR2: LNHDA, SQIVND (reference sequence). The CDR3 consists of 16 residues. The V gene end was trimmed by 5 bases and the J gene end by 0 bases; junction bases not matched to a gene: 7. Full variable domain (outside the CDR3, taken from reference TRBV19 and TRBJ2-4): DGGITQSPKYLFRKEGQNVTLSCEQNLNHDAMYWYRQDPGQGLRLIYYSQIVNDFQKGDIAEGYSVSREKKESFPLTVTSAQKNPTAFYLCASSPRQGLAKNIQYFGAGTRLSVL.

This clone was picked up a small number of times. The chain joins TRBV7-2 to TRBJ2-3, with 8 bases fitting TRBD2. In germline, CDR1 is SGHTA, CDR2 FQGNSA. This CDR3 is 17 amino acids long. V shed 1 base and J 4 bases; nucleotides not matched to a gene: 10. The CDR3 here is CASSLEGRGVYPDTQYF. In DNA, the CDR3 is TGTGCCAGCAGCTTAGAGGGGCGGGGGGTATACCCAGATACGCAGTATTTT. Full variable domain (missing parts from reference TRBV7-2 and TRBJ2-3): GAGVSQSPSNKVTEKGKDVELRCDPISGHTALYWYRQSLGQGLEFLIYFQGNSAPDKSGLPSDRFSAERTGGSVSTLTIQRTQQEDSAVYLCASSLEGRGVYPDTQYFGPGTRLTVL.

The V and J genes are TRBV7-9 and TRBJ2-3; 7 bases map to TRBD2. CDR3 size: 15 residues. Germline CDR1 SEHNR, CDR2 FQNEAQ (reference sequence). The V and J ends lost 5 bases and 0 bases, in that order; junction bases with no gene match: 5. The CDR3, as DNA: TGTGCCAGCAGCAAACTAGCGATAAGCACAGATACGCAGTATTTT. Translation gives CASSKLAISTDTQYF.

This clone was picked up a small number of times. This chain joins TRBV28 and TRBJ1-2, with 8 bases identical to TRBD1. CDR1 and CDR2 (germline): MDHEN, SYDVKM. The CDR3 is made up of 14 amino acids. J lost 3 bases, V lost 6 bases, and 6 bases had no gene match. CDR3 in DNA: TGTGCCAGCAGACCCAGGGGGCGAGACTATGGCTACACCTTC. It specifies CASRPRGRDYGYTF.

The rearrangement uses TRBV5-1 and TRBJ2-3, with TRBD2 matching 14 bases. J lost 8 bases, V lost 4 bases, and 9 bases had no gene match. In germline, CDR1 is SGHRS, CDR2 YFSETQ. This CDR3 spans 16 amino acids. Here the CDR3 DNA reads TGCGCCAGCAGCAACGGACTAGCGGGAGGCAGTCGTACGCAGTATTTT. The encoded protein is CASSNGLAGGSRTQYF.

The V and J genes are TRBV12-5 and TRBJ2-2; the D is unclear. The germline CDR1 and CDR2 sequences are LGHNT and FRNRAP. The CDR3 is 17 amino acids. V lost 7 bases and J lost 4, with 22 bases in between. DNA for the CDR3: TGTGCTAGTGCCCATACCGACCGGGTTTTTATCACCGGGGAGCTGTTTTTT. Translating it yields CASAHTDRVFITGELFF.

This clone appeared a few times. The gene calls are TRBV6-6 and TRBJ2-7, with 7 positions matching TRBD2. Trimming took 2 bases from V and 0 from J; bases not matched to a gene: 4. Germline-derived CDR1 and CDR2 are MNHNY and SVGAGI (reference sequence). This CDR3 spans 15 amino acids. For the CDR3, the DNA is TGTGCCAGCAGTTACCCTAGCGGTAGCTCCTACGAGCAGTACTTC. Its translation is CASSYPSGSSYEQYF.

This clone showed up just a few times. This chain links TRBV14 with TRBJ2-7, with 10 bases that match TRBD1. The V and J ends lost 3 bases and 4 bases, in that order; junction bases with no gene match: 6. The CDR3 spans 15 residues. The germline gives CDR1 SGHDN, CDR2 FVKESK. The CDR3 nucleotides read TGTGCCAGCAGCCACTTGACAGGGGGCCTGTACGAGCAGTACTTC. It is translated as CASSHLTGGLYEQYF.

This chain links TRBV5-1 with TRBJ2-2; no clear D. The germline V gene has CDR1 SGHRS and CDR2 YFSETQ. Trimming cost V 0 bases and J 1 base, with 4 bases left between them. The CDR3 loop spans 14 amino acids. The CDR3 spells CASSLGQNTGELFF. CDR3 coding DNA: TGCGCCAGCAGCTTGGGACAGAACACCGGGGAGCTGTTTTTT.

The chain carries TRBV7-9 and TRBJ1-1; 8 positions agree with TRBD1. CDR3 length: 15 residues. V lost 6 bases to trimming and J lost 0 bases; unmatched junction nucleotides: 6. Germline V gene lookup returns CDR1 SEHNR and CDR2 FQNEAQ (reference sequence). This chain's CDR3 is CASRPGTGLNTEAFF. For the CDR3, the DNA is TGTGCCAGCAGGCCGGGGACAGGCTTGAACACTGAAGCTTTCTTT.

The chain employs TRBV29-1 and TRBJ1-5, with a weak D call TRBD1 (6 bases). CDR3 length: 14 residues. V lost 4 bases and J lost 2, with 12 bases in between. The germline CDR1 and CDR2 sequences are SQVTM and ANQGSEA. CDR3 residues: CSVVPGGGNQPQHF. In nucleotides, the CDR3 is TGCAGCGTTGTGCCGGGGGGCGGCAATCAGCCCCAGCATTTT.

V and J are TRBV30 and TRBJ1-1; perhaps TRBD1 as D (5 bases). V was clipped by 2 bases and J by 4 bases, with 11 bases between them. This CDR3 spans 13 amino acids. The germline V gene encodes CDR1 GTSNPN and CDR2 SVGIG (reference sequence). The DNA for the CDR3 is TGTGCCTGGAGTATGGGGAGGGGCACTGAAGCTTTCTTT. Amino acids: CAWSMGRGTEAFF.

At least ten counts were recorded for this clone. V gene TRBV2 combines with J gene TRBJ2-7; 8 bases are shared with TRBD1. Per the germline V gene, CDR1 is SNHLY and CDR2 is FYNNEI. Trimming cost V 2 bases and J 5 bases; bases outside gene matches: 5. This CDR3 contains 14 residues. In DNA, the CDR3 is TGTGCCAGCAGTGAATGGGCAGGGGGCAACGAGCAGTACTTC. It encodes CASSEWAGGNEQYF. Based on the CDR3 plus reference TRBV2 and TRBJ2-7, the full variable domain is EPEVTQTPSHQVTQMGQEVILRCVPISNHLYFYWYRQILGQKVEFLVSFYNNEISEKSEIFDDQFSVERPDGSNFTLKIRSTKLEDSAMYFCASSEWAGGNEQYFGPGTRLTVT.

The chain recombines TRBV6-4 with TRBJ2-6, with no clear D. Deletions cut 4 bases from V and 0 bases from J, with 4 bases between. Germline V gene sequence: CDR1 MRHNA, CDR2 SNTAGT. The CDR3 runs to 14 residues. The chain's CDR3 is CASSGNSGANVLTF. CDR3 bases: TGTGCCAGCAGTGGTAACTCTGGGGCCAACGTCCTGACTTTC.

At least ten counts were recorded for this clone. The V gene is TRBV4-3, the J gene TRBJ2-3; TRBD2 matches 8 bases. The junction had 3 bases not matched to a gene; V was cut back by 5 bases and J by 2 bases. Looked up from germline, CDR1 is LGHNA and CDR2 is YSLEER. The CDR3 is 14 amino acids. CDR3 sequence: CASSSGLATDTQYF. As DNA, the CDR3 is TGCGCCAGCAGCTCCGGACTAGCCACAGATACGCAGTATTTT.

This clone has more than one count but fewer than ten. The V and J genes are TRBV5-1 and TRBJ2-3; TRBD2 matches at 10 bases. CDR1 is SGHRS, CDR2 YFSETQ, per germline. The CDR3 contains 18 residues. V shed 0 bases and J 3 bases; nucleotides not matched to a gene: 10. CDR3 coding DNA: TGCGCCAGCAGCTTGGAATGGGGAGCTAGCGGGGGAACAGATACGCAGTATTTT. It yields the protein CASSLEWGASGGTDTQYF.